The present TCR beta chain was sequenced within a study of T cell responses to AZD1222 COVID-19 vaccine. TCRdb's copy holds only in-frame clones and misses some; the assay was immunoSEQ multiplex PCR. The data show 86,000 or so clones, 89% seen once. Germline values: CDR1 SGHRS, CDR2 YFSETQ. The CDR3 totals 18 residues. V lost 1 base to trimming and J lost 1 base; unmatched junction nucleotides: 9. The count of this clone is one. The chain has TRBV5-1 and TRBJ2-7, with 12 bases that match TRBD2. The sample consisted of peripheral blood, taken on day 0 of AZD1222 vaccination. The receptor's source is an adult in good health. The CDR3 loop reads CASSLLTSGSGGSYEQYF. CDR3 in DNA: TGCGCCAGCAGCTTGTTGACTAGCGGGAGCGGCGGGTCCTACGAGCAGTACTTC.